What follows are 2 T cell receptor beta chains derived from one specimen sequenced in a study of cytomegalovirus exposure and HLA in healthy donors. Primers: 60 Vbeta forward and 13 Jbeta reverse. Here immunoSEQ multiplex PCR was the method, and the copy in TCRdb shows in-frame clones only, minus some. The data contain more than 90,000 clones, roughly 76% of them singletons. The sequenced sample consisted of PBMCs. All receptors come from a man aged 50-60 years in good health and CMV-seropositive.

In nucleotides, the CDR3 is TGTGCCAGCAGCCATCCCTCTGGAAACACCATATATTTT. Translating gives CASSHPSGNTIYF. The rearrangement uses TRBV11-2 and TRBJ1-3; D uncertain. The CDR3 consists of 13 residues. V shed 5 bases and J shed 0 bases, with 5 bases lying between them. Germline-derived CDR1 and CDR2 are SGHAT and FQNNGV.

This clone occurred once. J is TRBJ2-1 and V is TRBV9, with TRBD2 matching 8 bases. CDR3 size: 15 residues. Germline V gene lookup returns CDR1 SGDLS and CDR2 YYNGEE. With 3 bases clipped from V and 0 bases from J, the junction kept 2 bases outside the gene matches. The CDR3 sequence is CASSASGSSYNEQFF. The CDR3 DNA follows: TGTGCCAGCAGCGCCAGCGGGAGCTCCTACAATGAGCAGTTCTTC.